This T cell receptor beta chain was obtained from a study of cytomegalovirus exposure and HLA in healthy donors. The CDR3 spans 15 residues. The germline V gene encodes CDR1 SGHTA and CDR2 FQGTGA. The V and J ends lost 5 bases and 7 bases, in that order; junction bases with no gene match: 8. Despite likely unrecorded immune exposures, the donors were nominally healthy at the time of sampling. 60 Vbeta and 13 Jbeta primers were used in PCR. The repertoire was sequenced with immunoSEQ multiplex PCR; TCRdb's copy has only in-frame clones and lacks some. Counted here are some 200,000 clones, approximately 80% occurring once; the ten biggest clones make up over 2%. In its sample, this clone was seen once.

This TCR was sampled from a woman aged 45-65 years in good health and CMV-seropositive. The V gene is TRBV7-3, the J gene TRBJ2-1; TRBD1 agrees at 10 bases. The sample was PBMCs. DNA of the CDR3: TGTGCCAGCAGCCACCAGACAGGGGGCATGAATGAGCAGTTCTTC. Translated, it gives CASSHQTGGMNEQFF.